One sample yielded the 7 T cell receptor beta chains listed below, sequenced in a study of blood T cell repertoires in COVID-19. Profiling relied on immunoSEQ multiplex PCR, and the TCRdb table lists in-frame clones only, not all of them. The data hold just under 100,000 clones, with around 84% observed a single time. Sequencing input: peripheral blood. Every receptor here comes from a woman aged 55-70 years in a cohort sampled during active or convalescent COVID-19.

The chain combines TRBV4-1 with TRBJ2-3; 11 positions match TRBD2. Germline loops: CDR1 MGHRA, CDR2 YSYEKL. V shed 4 bases and J 4 bases; nucleotides not matched to a gene: 7. This CDR3 comprises 16 residues. Written as DNA, the CDR3 is TGCGCCAGCAGCCTAAGTAGCGGGGGGGAGGCAGATACGCAGTATTTT. Translation gives CASSLSSGGEADTQYF.

The genes are TRBV3-1 (or the pseudogene TRBV3-2) and TRBJ2-3; 9 positions match TRBD2. The CDR3 is made up of 18 amino acids. The germline CDR1 and CDR2 sequences are LGHDT and YNNKEL (reference sequence). V was pared by 2 bases and J by 0 bases, with 9 bases of the junction left unmatched. CDR3 sequence reads: CASSQHSPSGASTDTQYF. DNA for the CDR3: TGTGCCAGCAGCCAACACTCCCCTAGCGGGGCTAGCACAGATACGCAGTATTTT.

This chain joins TRBV9 and TRBJ1-1; 10 bases agree with TRBD1. The CDR3 is 14 residues long. V lost 4 bases and J lost 4; bases outside the gene matches: 4. Germline V CDR1 and CDR2: SGDLS, YYNGEE. The CDR3 spells CASSQWTGGTEAFF. The CDR3 DNA reads TGTGCCAGCAGCCAATGGACAGGGGGCACTGAAGCTTTCTTT.

CDR3 nucleotide sequence: TGTGCCAGCAGCTCCAGACTAGGAACCTACGAGCAGTACTTC. This translates into CASSSRLGTYEQYF. The chain carries TRBV7-8 and TRBJ2-7; D is perhaps TRBD2 (6 bases). V lost 4 bases, J lost 2 bases, and 12 bases lay in between. The CDR3 extends over 14 amino acids. In germline, CDR1 is SGHVS, CDR2 FQNEAQ.

DNA for the CDR3: TGCAGCGTGGGACAGGGGGCGAACACCGGGGAGCTGTTTTTT. Translated, it gives CSVGQGANTGELFF. The chain is built from TRBV29-1 and TRBJ2-2; 11 bases are a match to TRBD1. CDR1 SQVTM and CDR2 ANQGSEA come from the germline V gene. CDR3 size: 14 residues. The ends lost 6 bases at V and 0 bases at J; junction bases unmatched: 0.

This clone was observed a few times. The J gene is TRBJ1-1, the V gene TRBV11-3, with 7 bases that match TRBD1. Germline V gives CDR1 SGHNT, CDR2 YENEEA. V lost 5 bases and J lost 11; bases outside the gene matches: 11. The length of the CDR3 is 13 residues. The chain's CDR3 is CASSATGASAAFF. The CDR3 coding sequence is TGTGCCAGCAGCGCAACAGGGGCCTCGGCGGCTTTCTTT.

This clone was recorded only once. This chain joins TRBV25-1 and TRBJ1-2; 10 bases match TRBD1. CDR1 is MGHDK and CDR2 is SYGVNS in the germline V gene. The ends lost 6 bases at V and 4 bases at J; junction bases unmatched: 8. The CDR3 runs to 15 residues. The CDR3 loop reads CASSEGTGEVYGYTF. CDR3 nucleotides: TGTGCCAGCAGCGAGGGGACAGGGGAGGTCTATGGCTACACCTTC.